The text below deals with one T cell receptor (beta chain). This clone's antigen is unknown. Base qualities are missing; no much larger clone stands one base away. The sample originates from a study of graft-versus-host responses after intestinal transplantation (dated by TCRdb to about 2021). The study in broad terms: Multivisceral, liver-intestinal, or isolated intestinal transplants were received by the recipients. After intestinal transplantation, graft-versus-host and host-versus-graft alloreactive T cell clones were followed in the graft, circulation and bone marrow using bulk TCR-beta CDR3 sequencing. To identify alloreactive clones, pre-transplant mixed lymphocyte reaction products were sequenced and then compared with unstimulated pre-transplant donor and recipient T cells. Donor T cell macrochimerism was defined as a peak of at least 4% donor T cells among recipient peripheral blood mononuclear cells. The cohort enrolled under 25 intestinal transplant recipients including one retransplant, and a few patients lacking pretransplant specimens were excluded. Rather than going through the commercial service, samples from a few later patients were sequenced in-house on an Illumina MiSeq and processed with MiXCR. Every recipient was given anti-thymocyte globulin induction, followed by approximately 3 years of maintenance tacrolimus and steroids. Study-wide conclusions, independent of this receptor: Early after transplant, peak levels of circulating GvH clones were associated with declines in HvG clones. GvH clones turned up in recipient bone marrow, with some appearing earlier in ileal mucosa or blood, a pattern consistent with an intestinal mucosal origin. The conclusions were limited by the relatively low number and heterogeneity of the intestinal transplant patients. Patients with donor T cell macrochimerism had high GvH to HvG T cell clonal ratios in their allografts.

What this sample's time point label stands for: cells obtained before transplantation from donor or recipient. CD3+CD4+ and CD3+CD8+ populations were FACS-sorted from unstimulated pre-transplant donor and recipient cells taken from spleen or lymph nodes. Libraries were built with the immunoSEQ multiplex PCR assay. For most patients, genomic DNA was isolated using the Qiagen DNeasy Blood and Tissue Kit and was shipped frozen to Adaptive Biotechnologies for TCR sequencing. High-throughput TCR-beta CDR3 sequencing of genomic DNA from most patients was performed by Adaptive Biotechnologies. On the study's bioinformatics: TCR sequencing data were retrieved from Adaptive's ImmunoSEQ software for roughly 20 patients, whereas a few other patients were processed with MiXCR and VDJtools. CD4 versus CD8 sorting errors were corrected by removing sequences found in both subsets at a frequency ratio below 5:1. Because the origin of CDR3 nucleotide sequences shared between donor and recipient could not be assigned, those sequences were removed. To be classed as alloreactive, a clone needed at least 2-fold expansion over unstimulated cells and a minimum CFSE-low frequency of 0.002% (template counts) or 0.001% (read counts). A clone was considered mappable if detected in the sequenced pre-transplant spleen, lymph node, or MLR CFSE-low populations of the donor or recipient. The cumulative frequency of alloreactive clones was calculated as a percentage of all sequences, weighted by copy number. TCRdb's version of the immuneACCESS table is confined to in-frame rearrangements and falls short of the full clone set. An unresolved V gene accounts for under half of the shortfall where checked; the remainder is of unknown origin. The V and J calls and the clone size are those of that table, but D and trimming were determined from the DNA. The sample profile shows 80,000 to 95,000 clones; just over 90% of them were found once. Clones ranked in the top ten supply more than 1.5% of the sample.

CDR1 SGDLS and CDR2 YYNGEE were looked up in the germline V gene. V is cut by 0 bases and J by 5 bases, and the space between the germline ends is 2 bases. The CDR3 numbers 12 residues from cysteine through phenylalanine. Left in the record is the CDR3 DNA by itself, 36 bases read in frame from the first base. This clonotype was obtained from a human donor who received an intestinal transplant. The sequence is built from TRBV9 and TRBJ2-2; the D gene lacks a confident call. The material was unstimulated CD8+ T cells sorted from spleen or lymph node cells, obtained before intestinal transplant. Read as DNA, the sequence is TGTGCCAGCAGCGTAGTAACCGGGGAGCTGTTTTTT. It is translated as CASSVVTGELFF.